Below, 3 T cell receptor beta chains from the same sample are listed, as sequenced in a study of T cell responses to AZD1222 COVID-19 vaccine. Produced via immunoSEQ multiplex PCR; TCRdb's table is partial and in-frame only. The sample shows some 140,000 clones, 92% of them seen only once. Sequencing was performed on peripheral blood, taken on day 0 of AZD1222 vaccination. All receptors come from an adult in good health.

The V and J genes are TRBV18 and TRBJ1-6; the match to TRBD1 covers 9 bases. This CDR3 is built from 16 residues. Germline CDR1 is KGHSH and CDR2 is LQKENI. The junction had 6 bases not matched to a gene; V was cut back by 3 bases and J by 6 bases. The CDR3 loop is CASSPYRDRVNSPLHF. In DNA, the CDR3 is TGTGCCAGCTCACCCTACCGGGACAGGGTTAATTCACCCCTCCACTTT.

In its sample, this clone was seen once. J is TRBJ2-7 and V is TRBV18, with a possible D match to TRBD2 (7 bases). Germline CDR1 and CDR2: KGHSH and LQKENI. The CDR3 runs 14 residues. Trimming pared 8 bases from V and 6 bases from J, leaving 20 bases between. The DNA for the CDR3 is TGTGCCAGCCGGGGGGCGGCAGGGCTGCGCGAGCAGTACTTC. It encodes CASRGAAGLREQYF.

The chain carries TRBV6-5 and TRBJ2-1; D may be TRBD1 (6 bases). V lost 2 bases and J lost 2, with 13 bases in between. Germline loops: CDR1 MNHEY, CDR2 SVGAGI. This CDR3 spans 16 amino acids. CDR3 DNA: TGTGCCAGCAGTTACAGTCTGGGGGCGGCCTACAATGAGCAGTTCTTC. Amino acids: CASSYSLGAAYNEQFF.